Listed below are T cell receptor beta chains from one sample, sequenced in a study of blood T cells in healthy people across ages. TCRdb re-analysed the 5' RACE reads in MiXCR, keeping a single row per CDR3 protein. This sample has approximately 400,000 distinct CDR3 sequences, with more than 45% found just once. Specimen: blood. The receptors stem from a man in his sixties in good health. The CDR3 runs from the conserved cysteine through the conserved F or W. D genes are given only for firm matches. The size entry is marked missing in some rows and otherwise reads once, few, many or a size class.

CDR3aa	CDR3nt	abundance	d_gene	v_gene	j_gene	len
CASSLSGQLVQYF	TGTGCCAGCAGTTTATCAGGGCAGCTGGTCCAGTACTTC	few	.	TRBV27	TRBJ2-7	13
CSVEVGGGRANEQFF	TGCAGCGTTGAAGTTGGCGGGGGACGGGCCAATGAGCAGTTCTTC	.	TRBD2	TRBV29-1	TRBJ2-1	15
CASSVGLAKRDTQYF	TGTGCCAGCAGTGTCGGGCTAGCGAAAAGAGATACGCAGTATTTT	many	.	TRBV6-4	TRBJ2-3	15
CASSSKRAGEDTQYF	TGTGCCAGCAGTTCAAAGCGGGCAGGGGAAGATACGCAGTATTTT	.	.	TRBV2	TRBJ2-3	15
CASSPQPGYEQYF	TGTGCCAGCAGCCCCCAGCCGGGCTACGAGCAGTACTTC	.	.	TRBV6-6	TRBJ2-7	13
CASSQEVGGVNTEAFF	TGTGCCAGCAGCCAAGAGGTGGGCGGGGTGAACACTGAAGCTTTCTTT	.	.	TRBV4-2	TRBJ1-1	16
CASSQDPAGTTGTDTQYF	TGCGCCAGCAGCCAAGACCCAGCCGGGACGACTGGCACAGATACGCAGTATTTT	.	.	TRBV4-1	TRBJ2-3	18
CSAPKGLAYNEQFF	TGCAGTGCACCGAAGGGACTAGCCTACAATGAGCAGTTCTTC	.	TRBD2	TRBV20-1	TRBJ2-1	14
CASSPWVGNQNTEAFF	TGCGCCAGCAGCCCCTGGGTGGGGAACCAGAACACTGAAGCTTTCTTT	few	.	TRBV5-1	TRBJ1-1	16
CASSPPGLPSYEQYF	TGTGCCAGCAGCCCCCCGGGACTCCCATCCTACGAGCAGTACTTC	.	.	TRBV27	TRBJ2-7	15
CASSRPGQGDNGQYF	TGTGCCAGCAGCCGGCCGGGACAGGGGGACAATGGGCAGTACTTC	.	TRBD1	TRBV4-2	TRBJ2-5	15
CASSFSSGGNNEQYF	TGTGCCAGCAGCTTTTCTAGCGGGGGGAACAATGAGCAGTACTTC	.	TRBD2	TRBV7-2	TRBJ2-4	15
CSAREGSRLQYF	TGCAGTGCTAGAGAAGGATCGCGGCTCCAGTACTTC	few	.	TRBV20-1	TRBJ2-7	12
CASRPGTSDEQYF	TGTGCCAGCAGGCCCGGGACAAGCGACGAGCAGTACTTC	.	.	TRBV2	TRBJ2-7	13
CSAAGQRTDTQYF	TGCAGTGCAGCGGGACAGAGGACAGATACGCAGTATTTT	few	.	TRBV20-1	TRBJ2-3	13
CASSEVANSPLHF	TGTGCCAGCAGTGAAGTTGCTAATTCACCCCTCCACTTT	many	.	TRBV2	TRBJ1-6	13
CASSLGGQGARNEQFF	TGTGCCAGCAGCTTGGGGGGACAGGGGGCGCGAAATGAGCAGTTCTTC	.	TRBD1	TRBV7-6	TRBJ2-1	16
CASSLCGRIRADTQYF	TGTGCCAGCAGCTTGTGTGGTCGTATACGCGCGGATACGCAGTATTTT	.	.	TRBV5-6	TRBJ2-3	16
CASSQGNNQPQHF	TGTGCCAGCAGCCAGGGCAACAATCAGCCCCAGCATTTT	once	.	TRBV3-1	TRBJ1-5	13
CASRRGLAGGDEQFF	TGTGCCAGCAGGAGGGGACTAGCGGGAGGAGATGAGCAGTTCTTC	.	TRBD2	TRBV7-2	TRBJ2-1	15
CSVGEGTGETQYF	TGCAGCGTGGGAGAGGGGACCGGGGAGACCCAGTACTTC	.	.	TRBV29-1	TRBJ2-5	13
CASSLVVAGDTQYF	TGCGCCAGCAGCTTGGTGGTAGCGGGGGATACGCAGTATTTT	few	TRBD2	TRBV5-1	TRBJ2-3	14
CASSQDQGFGGGAGNEQFF	TGCGCCAGCAGCCAGGACCAGGGTTTTGGGGGGGGGGCCGGGAATGAGCAGTTCTTC	.	.	TRBV4-3	TRBJ2-1	19
CASSLHRGGGQETQYF	TGCGCCAGCAGCTTGCACCGTGGCGGGGGGCAAGAGACCCAGTACTTC	few	TRBD2	TRBV5-1	TRBJ2-5	16
CTSSSQDRGGKDEQYF	TGCACCAGCAGCTCTCAGGACAGGGGAGGTAAAGATGAGCAGTACTTC	.	TRBD1	TRBV5-1	TRBJ2-7	16
CASSRASPGTDTQYF	TGTGCCAGCAGCCGGGCCTCACCTGGCACAGATACGCAGTATTTT	.	.	TRBV7-9	TRBJ2-3	15
CATSVTGIYGYTF	TGTGCCACCTCTGTGACAGGAATCTATGGCTACACCTTC	.	.	TRBV24-1	TRBJ1-2	13
CASSRGTLYNEQFF	TGCGCCAGCAGTCGAGGGACCCTCTACAATGAGCAGTTCTTC	few	.	TRBV5-1	TRBJ2-1	14
CSSSGVRETQYF	TGCAGTTCGTCGGGGGTGCGGGAGACCCAGTACTTC	once	.	TRBV20-1	TRBJ2-5	12
CASSPSNANTGELFF	TGCGCCAGCAGCCCTAGTAACGCGAACACCGGGGAGCTGTTTTTT	.	.	TRBV5-1	TRBJ2-2	15
CASSGGASGDTQYF	TGTGCCAGCAGTGGGGGGGCCTCTGGAGATACGCAGTATTTT	few	.	TRBV12-3/TRBV12-4	TRBJ2-3	14
CASSVAASNTEAFF	TGTGCCAGCAGCGTAGCGGCCAGCAACACTGAAGCTTTCTTT	once	.	TRBV9	TRBJ1-1	14
CASSFRGNVQFF	TGTGCCAGCAGTTTTCGAGGGAATGTGCAGTTCTTC	.	.	TRBV12-3/TRBV12-4	TRBJ2-1	12
CASSPIAGNYEQYF	TGCGCCAGCAGCCCCATAGCGGGAAACTACGAGCAGTACTTC	.	TRBD2	TRBV5-1	TRBJ2-7	14
CASSQDRGGRDEQYF	TGCGCCAGCAGCCAAGATCGGGGTGGTAGAGATGAGCAGTACTTC	.	.	TRBV4-3	TRBJ2-5	15
CASRDGGRGDEQYF	TGTGCCAGCAGGGACGGAGGCCGAGGAGACGAGCAGTACTTC	once	.	TRBV3-1	TRBJ2-7	14
CASSLAGLPYTDTQYF	TGCGCCAGCAGCTTGGCCGGACTGCCATACACAGATACGCAGTATTTT	.	.	TRBV5-1	TRBJ2-3	16
CATRTGRLSSYNEQFF	TGTGCCACCCGGACAGGTCGTTTAAGCTCCTACAATGAGCAGTTCTTC	.	TRBD1	TRBV27	TRBJ2-1	16
CASSYSMSGWDGYTF	TGTGCCAGCAGTTACTCGATGTCAGGGTGGGATGGCTACACCTTC	.	.	TRBV6-6	TRBJ1-2	15
CSASMRGSYNEQYF	TGCAGTGCTAGCATGAGGGGCTCCTACAATGAGCAGTACTTC	.	.	TRBV20-1	TRBJ2-7	14
CASSPGTGRLSNSPLHF	TGTGCCAGCAGCCCGGGGACAGGGAGGCTGAGCAATTCACCCCTCCACTTT	once	TRBD1	TRBV7-8	TRBJ1-6	17
CASSQGPDYYGYTF	TGTGCCAGCAGCCAGGGGCCGGACTACTATGGCTACACCTTC	.	.	TRBV28	TRBJ1-2	14
CSVPLPQSQETQYF	TGCAGCGTCCCCCTGCCGCAGTCGCAAGAGACCCAGTACTTC	few	.	TRBV29-1	TRBJ2-5	14
CSARGSTYGYTF	TGCAGTGCTAGAGGGTCGACTTATGGCTACACCTTC	.	.	TRBV20-1	TRBJ1-2	12
CSGAGTSRTGELFF	TGCAGCGGCGCCGGGACTAGCCGGACCGGGGAGCTGTTTTTT	.	TRBD2	TRBV29-1	TRBJ2-2	14
CSVEAIGQGEAFF	TGCAGCGTTGAGGCCATCGGACAGGGCGAGGCTTTCTTT	few	TRBD1	TRBV29-1	TRBJ1-1	13
CAHGRTRVDEQFF	TGTGCCCATGGACGAACGAGAGTCGATGAGCAGTTCTTC	.	.	TRBV28	TRBJ2-1	13
CASSQDPGTSSREQFF	TGCGCCAGCAGCCAAGATCCCGGGACTAGCTCACGGGAGCAGTTCTTC	.	TRBD2	TRBV4-1	TRBJ2-1	16
CASSQDGTPQETQYF	TGTGCCAGCAGCCAAGATGGGACTCCACAAGAGACCCAGTACTTC	once	.	TRBV3-1	TRBJ2-5	15
CASSLGRINYGYTF	TGTGCCAGCAGCTTAGGACGGATTAACTATGGCTACACCTTC	many	.	TRBV13	TRBJ1-2	14
CASSVGRTGAYEQYF	TGTGCCAGCAGTGTGGGAAGGACGGGAGCCTACGAGCAGTACTTC	few	.	TRBV6-1	TRBJ2-7	15
CASSLRQDSWQFF	TGTGCCAGCAGCTTGCGACAGGACTCATGGCAGTTCTTC	.	.	TRBV7-2	TRBJ2-1	13
CASSNSGVGTDTQYF	TGTGCCAGCAGCAATAGCGGGGTGGGCACAGATACGCAGTATTTT	.	TRBD2	TRBV7-2	TRBJ2-3	15
CASSPGGGVNQPQHF	TGTGCCAGCAGTCCAGGGGGGGGGGTTAATCAGCCCCAGCATTTT	once	TRBD1	TRBV12-3/TRBV12-4	TRBJ1-5	15
CASSLVMNTEAFF	TGCGCCAGCAGCTTGGTAATGAACACTGAAGCTTTCTTT	.	.	TRBV5-1	TRBJ1-1	13
CASSVDPGRTYEQYF	TGTGCCAGCAGCGTAGATCCGGGCCGTACCTACGAGCAGTACTTC	.	.	TRBV9	TRBJ2-7	15
CASSPPGQGGNEQFF	TGTGCCAGCAGCCCCCCGGGACAGGGCGGCAATGAGCAGTTCTTC	many	TRBD1	TRBV28	TRBJ2-1	15